This entry lists 22 T cell receptor beta chains sequenced from one sample in a study of shared clonotypes between healthy human individuals. Clones were sequenced by immunoSEQ multiplex PCR, and TCRdb holds only the in-frame ones, with some missing. The sample shows about 1.1 million clones, about 72% of them seen only once. Sequenced material: memory CD4+ T cells from PBMCs. Subset indicated: CD45RA-negative fraction. These TCRs come from a man younger than 30 in good health. Some clones in this sample may be carry-over from other donors' samples.

The chain joins TRBV7-2 to TRBJ2-5; 8 bases fit TRBD2. V trimming: 4 bases; J trimming: 5 bases; junction bases outside the gene matches: 12. CDR3 length: 16 amino acids. Germline V gene sequence: CDR1 SGHTA, CDR2 FQGNSA. CDR3 bases: TGTGCCAGCAGCTCCCCCATTGCGGGAGGTACGGAGACCCAGTACTTC. Amino acid sequence: CASSSPIAGGTETQYF.

The V gene is TRBV6-1, the J gene TRBJ1-2; D call uncertain. CDR3 size: 15 residues. Germline lookup yields CDR1 MNHNS and CDR2 SASEGT. V was pared by 5 bases and J by 5 bases, with 18 bases between. CDR3 nucleotide sequence: TGTGCCAGCAGTCCCGAGAGAGGCCTTTGGTATGGCTACACCTTC. It codes for CASSPERGLWYGYTF.

This clone came up many times. The V and J genes are TRBV28 and TRBJ1-4, with no clear D. CDR1 and CDR2 (germline): MDHEN, SYDVKM. V gave up 6 bases and J gave up 0 bases, with 17 bases separating them. The CDR3 length is 17 residues. The CDR3 here is CASSSHGFGSTNEKLFF. As DNA, the CDR3 is TGTGCCAGCAGCTCCCACGGGTTCGGGTCAACTAATGAAAAACTGTTTTTT.

This clone was seen many times. The chain is built from TRBV4-1 and TRBJ1-2; no reliable D call. CDR1 is MGHRA and CDR2 is YSYEKL in the germline V gene. The CDR3 loop spans 16 amino acids. V lost 2 bases and J lost 4, with 17 bases in between. The DNA for the CDR3 is TGCGCCAGCAGCCAACAATATAGGAGGGTTGTCTATGGCTACACCTTC. Encoded protein: CASSQQYRRVVYGYTF.

The V and J genes are TRBV5-1 and TRBJ2-5; D uncertain. Trimming shortened V by 3 bases and J by 5 bases, and 5 bases separated the two germline ends. CDR1 is SGHRS, CDR2 YFSETQ, per germline. The CDR3 contains 11 residues. The CDR3 nucleotides read TGCGCCAGCAGCTCCTCGGAGACCCAGTACTTC. This translates into CASSSSETQYF.

This chain links TRBV7-2 with TRBJ1-4; no clear D. Trimming cost V 5 bases and J 0 bases, with 7 bases left between them. CDR1 SGHTA and CDR2 FQGNSA come from the germline V gene. The CDR3 has 14 amino acids. CDR3 bases: TGTGCCAGCAGCCGCGGTGCAACTAATGAAAAACTGTTTTTT. Translation gives CASSRGATNEKLFF.

CDR3 region: CASSPVIRKQGDQPQHF. Written as DNA, the CDR3 is TGCGCCAGCAGCCCAGTTATTAGGAAGCAGGGGGATCAGCCCCAGCATTTT. This chain joins TRBV4-1 and TRBJ1-5, with 7 nucleotides matching TRBD1. Germline V lookup: CDR1 MGHRA, CDR2 YSYEKL. CDR3 length: 17 residues. Trimming at V came to 4 bases and at J to 5 bases, leaving 14 bases not matched to a gene.

The chain joins TRBV5-1 to TRBJ1-2; no definite D call. Trimming removed 3 bases at V and 1 base at J, with 7 bases between. The CDR3 contains 13 residues. Germline V CDR1 and CDR2: SGHRS, YFSETQ. The CDR3 nucleotides are TGCGCCAGCAGCTCGGGAGTTAACTATGGCTACACCTTC. This sequence encodes CASSSGVNYGYTF.

The chain couples TRBV7-2 to TRBJ1-1, with a possible D match to TRBD1 (5 bases). V was trimmed by 3 bases and J by 7 bases, leaving 12 bases between them. The CDR3 consists of 13 residues. Germline V gene sequence: CDR1 SGHTA, CDR2 FQGNSA. CDR3 DNA: TGTGCCAGCAGCTTTGGTGAGGGGATTGAAGCTTTCTTT. It specifies CASSFGEGIEAFF.

This clone was recorded a few times. The sample holds other DNA sequences that translate to the same CDR3. This chain joins TRBV27 and TRBJ2-1; D might be TRBD2 (6 bases). Germline-derived CDR1 and CDR2 are MNHEY and SMNVEV (reference sequence). Trimming took off 2 bases at V and 3 bases at J, with 8 bases between the two ends. CDR3 size: 14 residues. The CDR3 DNA sequence: TGTGCCAGCAGTTTAGCGGGATACTACAATGAGCAGTTCTTC. Its protein is CASSLAGYYNEQFF.

A remark on this clone: Lacking the conserved final phenylalanine or tryptophan, this CDR3 likely reflects a read error. The chain carries TRBV30 and TRBJ1-3; D is undetermined. V gave up 0 bases and J gave up 4 bases, with 7 bases separating them. This CDR3 is 13 amino acids long. Germline loops: CDR1 GTSNPN, CDR2 SVGIG (reference sequence). The CDR3 DNA sequence: TGTGCCTGGAGTGTACAGCACGGAAACACCATATATTCT. Its translation: CAWSVQHGNTIYS.

The J gene is TRBJ1-1, the V gene TRBV11-1; 7 bases fit TRBD1. The CDR3 totals 14 residues. V lost 3 bases and J lost 6; bases outside the gene matches: 7. Germline-derived CDR1 and CDR2 are SGHAT and FQDESV (reference sequence). The CDR3 DNA reads TGTGCCAGCAGCTTCCGACAGGGAACCTCTGAAGCTTTCTTT. This sequence encodes CASSFRQGTSEAFF.

This chain links TRBV4-3 with TRBJ2-2; TRBD1 matches 11 bases. CDR3 length: 14 amino acids. Germline values: CDR1 LGHNA, CDR2 YSLEER. The trim removed 6 bases at V and 6 bases at J, leaving 3 bases unmatched. The chain's CDR3 is CASRGTGGAGELFF. In DNA form, the CDR3 reads TGCGCCAGCAGAGGGACAGGGGGGGCCGGGGAGCTGTTTTTT.

CDR3 in amino acids: CASSSQPLRGNTIYF. Here the CDR3 DNA reads TGTGCCAGCAGTTCTCAACCCCTGCGTGGAAACACCATATATTTT. The V call is TRBV28, the J call TRBJ1-3; no definite D call. The CDR3 spans 15 residues. The V and J ends lost 4 bases and 3 bases respectively, with 13 bases between them. Germline V CDR1 and CDR2: MDHEN, SYDVKM.

V usage is TRBV2 and J usage is TRBJ1-1; no clear D. The CDR3 extends over 13 amino acids. The germline V gene has CDR1 SNHLY and CDR2 FYNNEI. Trimming removed 4 bases from V and 7 bases from J, with 13 bases in between. The CDR3 sequence: CASSARGYDEAFF. The CDR3 DNA is TGTGCCAGCAGTGCCCGAGGATATGATGAAGCTTTCTTT. The variable domain in full, with the rest retrieved from reference TRBV2 and TRBJ1-1, is EPEVTQTPSHQVTQMGQEVILRCVPISNHLYFYWYRQILGQKVEFLVSFYNNEISEKSEIFDDQFSVERPDGSNFTLKIRSTKLEDSAMYFCASSARGYDEAFFGQGTRLTVV.

This clone was recorded only once. The V gene is TRBV5-1, the J gene TRBJ2-1, with 8 bases matching TRBD2. The CDR3 spans 14 residues. V shed 4 bases, J shed 9 bases, and the junction held 9 bases outside the gene matches. Germline CDR1 is SGHRS and CDR2 is YFSETQ. This CDR3 reads CASSGPGTSSEQFF. DNA of the CDR3: TGCGCCAGCAGCGGTCCCGGGACTAGTTCTGAGCAGTTCTTC.

This sequence joins TRBV7-3 and TRBJ2-1; D could derive from TRBD1 or TRBD2 (5 bases each). Deletions cut 2 bases from V and 0 bases from J, with 14 bases between. The germline gives CDR1 SGHTA, CDR2 FQGTGA. This CDR3 spans 17 amino acids. CDR3 in amino acids: CASSLLGPQSSYNEQFF. In DNA, the CDR3 is TGTGCCAGCAGCTTATTGGGACCCCAGAGCTCCTACAATGAGCAGTTCTTC.

This clone was observed once. The chain combines TRBV6-6 with TRBJ1-1; D possibly corresponds to TRBD1 (5 bases). From germline, CDR1 is MNHNY and CDR2 SVGAGI (reference sequence). This CDR3 contains 15 residues. Trimming left V 1 base short and J 5 bases short, with 14 bases between. CDR3 DNA sequence: TGTGCCAGCAGTTACTTAAGGCCCGAGGGGACTGAAGCTTTCTTT. It translates to CASSYLRPEGTEAFF.

The genes are TRBV10-3 and TRBJ2-5; D unclear. The tail of the sequence fits TRBJ2-7 better, so the J call may be wrong. This CDR3 has 12 amino acids. Per the germline V gene, CDR1 is ENHRY and CDR2 is SYGVKD. The DNA of the CDR3 is TGTGCCATCAGTGAGTCCCTCTACGAGCAGTACTTC. Translation: CAISESLYEQYF.

This rearrangement joins TRBV11-2 to TRBJ2-7; the match to TRBD1 covers 9 bases. The CDR3 runs to 16 residues. Germline CDR1 is SGHAT and CDR2 is FQNNGV. V lost 5 bases and J lost 2; bases outside the gene matches: 10. CDR3 DNA: TGTGCCAGCAGCCTCAAGGGGGACAGGGTTCCCTACGAGCAGTACTTC. It specifies CASSLKGDRVPYEQYF.

The V call is TRBV30, the J call TRBJ2-3; D is possibly TRBD1 (5 bases). CDR1 and CDR2 (germline): GTSNPN, SVGIG (reference sequence). The CDR3 totals 12 residues. The ends were cut back, 4 bases at V and 5 bases at J, with 10 bases in the middle. The CDR3 region is CAWTGMEDTQYF. Here the CDR3 DNA reads TGTGCCTGGACAGGGATGGAAGATACGCAGTATTTT. Filled out from reference TRBV30 and TRBJ2-3, the complete variable domain reads SQTIHQWPATLVQPVGSPLSLECTVEGTSNPNLYWYRQAAGRGLQLLFYSVGIGQISSEVPQNLSASRPQDRQFILSSKKLLLSDSGFYLCAWTGMEDTQYFGPGTRLTVL.

The rearrangement uses TRBV5-6 and TRBJ2-1; TRBD1 matches 9 bases. Germline values: CDR1 SGHDT, CDR2 YYEEEE. The CDR3 is made up of 15 amino acids. The V gene end was trimmed by 0 bases and the J gene end by 4 bases; junction bases not matched to a gene: 2. The CDR3 region is CASSLGDRVYNEQFF. In nucleotides, the CDR3 is TGTGCCAGCAGCTTGGGGGACAGGGTGTACAATGAGCAGTTCTTC.